These 24 T cell receptor beta chains originate from one sample sequenced in a study of control samples from healthy donors and cancer patients. Measured with immunoSEQ multiplex PCR; TCRdb has only the in-frame clones, and not every one. The table shows about 72,000 clones, with roughly 92% occurring only once. Input material: blood. The source is a woman aged 60-70 years in good health.

V is TRBV28 and J is TRBJ2-7; 7 positions match TRBD2. CDR3 length: 15 amino acids. The germline V gene has CDR1 MDHEN and CDR2 SYDVKM. Trimming took 6 bases from V and 6 from J; bases not matched to a gene: 14. The CDR3 DNA is TGTGCCAGCAGCCCCAGCGGGACCCCAGGTCCCGAGCAGTACTTC. Its translation: CASSPSGTPGPEQYF.

The J gene is TRBJ2-7, the V gene TRBV7-8, with 7 bases that match TRBD1. The V and J ends lost 4 bases and 2 bases, in that order; junction bases with no gene match: 8. Germline V CDR1 and CDR2: SGHVS, FQNEAQ. The CDR3 runs to 15 residues. The DNA of the CDR3 is TGTGCCAGCAGCTCGCTGGACAGGCCGACCTACGAGCAGTACTTC. This encodes CASSSLDRPTYEQYF.

The chain uses TRBV28 and TRBJ2-3; possible D gene TRBD2, 7 bases. Trimming left V 8 bases short and J 6 bases short, with 24 bases between. Germline V gene lookup returns CDR1 MDHEN and CDR2 SYDVKM. This CDR3 has 16 amino acids. CDR3 DNA sequence: TGTGCCAGCGATTCCGCGGGGGCGGGAGCGAAGGATACGCAGTATTTT. The encoded protein is CASDSAGAGAKDTQYF.

The chain links TRBV4-2 to TRBJ2-3, with TRBD2 matching 9 bases. Trimming removed 1 base from V and 1 base from J; junction bases left unmatched: 3. The CDR3 totals 16 residues. The germline CDR1 and CDR2 sequences are LGHNA and YNFKEQ. The CDR3: CASSQGRGGRTDTQYF. Here the CDR3 DNA reads TGTGCCAGCAGCCAAGGGCGGGGGGGCCGCACAGATACGCAGTATTTT.

The sample holds one count of this clone. The CDR3 sequence: CASRSGSFYGYTF. CDR3 nucleotide sequence: TGTGCCAGCAGATCGGGATCCTTCTATGGCTACACCTTC. The rearrangement uses TRBV3-1 (or the pseudogene TRBV3-2) and TRBJ1-2, with no clear D. This CDR3 has 13 amino acids. The ends were cut back, 6 bases at V and 4 bases at J, with 12 bases in the middle. CDR1 and CDR2 (germline): LGHDT, YNNKEL (reference sequence).

This chain links TRBV28 with TRBJ1-5, with 9 bases aligning to TRBD1. Trimming took 6 bases from V and 2 from J; bases not matched to a gene: 14. The CDR3 length is 18 residues. The germline V gene encodes CDR1 MDHEN and CDR2 SYDVKM. Here the CDR3 reads CASSPLLTGGVGNQPQHF. CDR3 coding DNA: TGTGCCAGCAGCCCATTATTAACAGGGGGCGTCGGCAATCAGCCCCAGCATTTT.

The V and J genes are TRBV18 and TRBJ2-6, with 7 bases aligning to TRBD1. Germline V gene sequence: CDR1 KGHSH, CDR2 LQKENI. The CDR3 is made up of 18 amino acids. J was trimmed by 1 base and V by 5 bases; bases with no gene match: 11. In nucleotides, the CDR3 is TGTGCCAGCTCATCTGGCGAGCAGGGACAGTCTGGGGCCAACGTCCTGACTTTC. Its translation: CASSSGEQGQSGANVLTF.

As regards this clone: At one end the junction does not follow the germline gene, possibly because of a read error. The CDR3 DNA reads as TGTGCCAGCAGTTACTCTTACTCTTCGCCCATGCTCTTC. Translated, it gives CASSYSYSSPMLF. This rearrangement joins TRBV6-5 to TRBJ1-2; D is unclear. Per the germline V gene, CDR1 is MNHEY and CDR2 is SVGAGI. This CDR3 has 13 amino acids.

This rearrangement joins TRBV5-6 to TRBJ1-2; no definite D call. Germline V gives CDR1 SGHDT, CDR2 YYEEEE. This CDR3 contains 15 residues. V was clipped by 4 bases and J by 4 bases, with 17 bases between them. CDR3 bases: TGTGCCAGCAGCCCTATTGACAACTTGCCCTATGGCTACACCTTC. Translating it yields CASSPIDNLPYGYTF.

This clone was counted a few times. The chain carries TRBV6-5 and TRBJ2-7; D remains unclear. Germline lookup yields CDR1 MNHEY and CDR2 SVGAGI. Trimming pared 0 bases from V and 2 bases from J, leaving 14 bases between. The CDR3 spans 16 residues. CDR3 DNA: TGTGCCAGCAGTTACTCGCTAGGGTCCCCACCCTACGAGCAGTACTTC. It codes for CASSYSLGSPPYEQYF.

V and J are TRBV12-3 or TRBV12-4 and TRBJ1-6; D might be TRBD1 (5 bases). The V end was cut by 2 bases, the J end by 10 bases, with 9 bases between. This CDR3 is built from 13 residues. CDR3 residues: CASSLTGDSPLHF. CDR3 DNA sequence: TGTGCCAGCAGTTTAACAGGAGACTCACCCCTCCACTTT.

The chain combines TRBV25-1 with TRBJ1-6; D is uncertain. This CDR3 spans 15 amino acids. Looked up from germline, CDR1 is MGHDK and CDR2 is SYGVNS. V was trimmed by 1 base and J by 7 bases, leaving 11 bases between them. The CDR3 nucleotides read TGTGCCAGCAGTGAATTTAACGTTGGAAATTCACCCCTCCACTTT. This sequence encodes CASSEFNVGNSPLHF.

The V gene is TRBV19, the J gene TRBJ1-4; 7 bases are shared with TRBD1. V shed 8 bases and J 4 bases; nucleotides not matched to a gene: 4. Looked up from germline, CDR1 is LNHDA and CDR2 is SQIVND (reference sequence). The CDR3 totals 13 residues. The CDR3 DNA reads TGTGCCAGTGCGGGACAGCTTAATGAAAAACTGTTTTTT. It translates to CASAGQLNEKLFF.

CDR3 region: CASSLVGGGNTIYF. The CDR3 DNA sequence: TGCGCCAGCAGCTTGGTCGGGGGTGGAAACACCATATATTTT. The rearrangement joins TRBV5-1 to TRBJ1-3; D might be TRBD1 (5 bases). Germline CDR1 reads SGHRS; CDR2 reads YFSETQ. The CDR3 is 14 residues long. The V end was cut by 0 bases, the J end by 3 bases, with 7 bases between. The complete variable domain, with remaining parts taken from reference TRBV5-1 and TRBJ1-3, reads KAGVTQTPRYLIKTRGQQVTLSCSPISGHRSVSWYQQTPGQGLQFLFEYFSETQRNKGNFPGRFSGRQFSNSRSEMNVSTLELGDSALYLCASSLVGGGNTIYFGEGSWLTVV.

The rearrangement links TRBV20-1 to TRBJ1-6; D ambiguous. Trimming left V 3 bases short and J 0 bases short, with 9 bases between. This CDR3 has 15 amino acids. CDR1 and CDR2 (germline): DFQATT, SNEGSKA (reference sequence). The CDR3 bases are TGCAGTGCTAGTCAAAGGAGCTCCTATAATTCACCCCTCCACTTT. Its translation: CSASQRSSYNSPLHF.

The chain employs TRBV6-6 and TRBJ1-1, with unresolved D. V lost 9 bases, J lost 0 bases, and 11 bases lay in between. The germline V gene has CDR1 MNHNY and CDR2 SVGAGI (reference sequence). The CDR3 is made up of 13 amino acids. CDR3 DNA: TGTGCCAGTACCTTAGAGATGAACACTGAAGCTTTCTTT. Its protein is CASTLEMNTEAFF.

This clone was detected a few times. The rearrangement links TRBV4-2 to TRBJ2-7; D is perhaps TRBD1 or TRBD2 (5 bases each). V was pared by 1 base and J by 2 bases, with 9 bases between. The CDR3 is made up of 14 amino acids. Looked up from germline, CDR1 is LGHNA and CDR2 is YNFKEQ. The CDR3 loop reads CASSQGGRTYEQYF. CDR3 nucleotides: TGTGCCAGCAGCCAAGGGGGACGTACCTACGAGCAGTACTTC.

V and J are TRBV7-2 and TRBJ1-1; 10 nucleotides agree with TRBD1. Germline trimming cut 5 bases from V and 5 bases from J; bases unmatched to any gene: 8. CDR1 SGHTA and CDR2 FQGNSA come from the germline V gene. The CDR3 has 15 amino acids. The CDR3 loop reads CASSAPGTGDTEAFF. The CDR3 nucleotides read TGTGCCAGCAGCGCGCCCGGGACAGGGGATACTGAAGCTTTCTTT.

The V gene is TRBV28, the J gene TRBJ2-3; D is uncertain. This CDR3 is 13 amino acids long. Trimming removed 6 bases at V and 0 bases at J, with 7 bases between. The germline V gene encodes CDR1 MDHEN and CDR2 SYDVKM. The CDR3 bases are TGTGCCAGCAGACCCACTAGCACAGATACGCAGTATTTT. This sequence encodes CASRPTSTDTQYF.

V usage is TRBV6-5 and J usage is TRBJ2-7, with D tentatively TRBD2 (6 bases). The CDR3 is 13 residues long. Trimming stripped 0 bases from V and 9 bases from J, with 12 bases between. Germline CDR1 and CDR2: MNHEY and SVGAGI. The CDR3 loop is CASSYSEGRGQYF. The CDR3 nucleotides read TGTGCCAGCAGTTACTCGGAGGGAAGAGGGCAGTACTTC.

The V and J genes are TRBV4-1 and TRBJ1-3; D may be TRBD1 (6 bases). Trimming stripped 2 bases from V and 4 bases from J, with 9 bases between. Germline assignment: CDR1 MGHRA and CDR2 YSYEKL. The CDR3 contains 14 residues. CDR3: CASSQQGFGNTIYF. The CDR3 region has the DNA TGCGCCAGCAGCCAACAGGGGTTCGGAAACACCATATATTTT.

The chain joins TRBV18 to TRBJ2-1; TRBD1 or TRBD2 may be the D gene (6 bases each). Per germline, CDR1 KGHSH and CDR2 LQKENI. CDR3 length: 16 amino acids. V was shortened by 2 bases and J by 8 bases, with 19 bases between the two germline ends. The CDR3 protein is CASSPNTRGGGDEQFF. Here the CDR3 DNA reads TGTGCCAGCTCACCAAATACTAGAGGGGGAGGCGATGAGCAGTTCTTC.

This chain uses TRBV28 with TRBJ2-4, with 9 bases lining up with TRBD1. Trimming took 5 bases from V and 3 from J; bases not matched to a gene: 11. This CDR3 has 17 amino acids. The V gene's germline CDR1 is MDHEN and CDR2 SYDVKM. The CDR3 coding sequence is TGTGCCAGCAGTCCATACAGGACAGGGGTGGACAAAAACATTCAGTACTTC. This gives the protein CASSPYRTGVDKNIQYF.

The chain joins TRBV2 to TRBJ1-2; no clear D. Germline V CDR1 and CDR2: SNHLY, FYNNEI. V lost 11 bases and J 0 bases, leaving 13 bases between the germline ends. This CDR3 comprises 13 residues. The CDR3 DNA reads TGTGCCGGTTCGACAACAGCTAACTATGGCTACACCTTC. The encoded protein is CAGSTTANYGYTF.